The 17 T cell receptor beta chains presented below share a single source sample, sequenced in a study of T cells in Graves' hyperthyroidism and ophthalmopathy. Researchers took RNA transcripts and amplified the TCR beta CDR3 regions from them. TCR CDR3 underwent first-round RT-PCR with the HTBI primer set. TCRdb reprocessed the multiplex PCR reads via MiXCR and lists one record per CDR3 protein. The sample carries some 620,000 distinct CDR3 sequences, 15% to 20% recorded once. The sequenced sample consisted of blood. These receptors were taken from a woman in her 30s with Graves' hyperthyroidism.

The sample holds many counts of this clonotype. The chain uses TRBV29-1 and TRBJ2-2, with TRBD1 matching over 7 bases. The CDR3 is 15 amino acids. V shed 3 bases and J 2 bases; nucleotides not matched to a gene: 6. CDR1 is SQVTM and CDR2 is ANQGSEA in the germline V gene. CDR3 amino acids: CSVDPSGGNTGELFF. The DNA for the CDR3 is TGCAGCGTTGATCCCTCAGGGGGTAACACCGGGGAGCTGTTTTTT.

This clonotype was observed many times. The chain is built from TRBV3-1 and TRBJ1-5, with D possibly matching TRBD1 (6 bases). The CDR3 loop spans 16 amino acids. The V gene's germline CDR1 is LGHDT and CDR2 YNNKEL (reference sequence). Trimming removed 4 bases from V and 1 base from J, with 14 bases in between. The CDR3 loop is CASSPTQGGSNQPQHF. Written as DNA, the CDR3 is TGTGCCAGCAGCCCGACACAGGGAGGGAGCAATCAGCCCCAGCATTTT.

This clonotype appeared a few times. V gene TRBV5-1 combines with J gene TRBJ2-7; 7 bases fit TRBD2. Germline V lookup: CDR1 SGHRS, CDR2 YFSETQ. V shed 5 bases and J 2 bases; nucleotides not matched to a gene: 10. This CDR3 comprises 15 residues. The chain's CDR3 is CASRPSGTGTYEQYF. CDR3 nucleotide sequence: TGCGCCAGCAGACCTAGCGGTACGGGGACCTACGAGCAGTACTTC.

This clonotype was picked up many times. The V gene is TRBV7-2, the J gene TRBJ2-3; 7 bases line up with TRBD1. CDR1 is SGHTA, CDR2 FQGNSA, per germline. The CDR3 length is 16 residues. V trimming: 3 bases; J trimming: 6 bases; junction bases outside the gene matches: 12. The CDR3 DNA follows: TGTGCCAGCAGCTTTCGGACAGGAGGCCGGATGGATACGCAGTATTTT. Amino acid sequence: CASSFRTGGRMDTQYF.

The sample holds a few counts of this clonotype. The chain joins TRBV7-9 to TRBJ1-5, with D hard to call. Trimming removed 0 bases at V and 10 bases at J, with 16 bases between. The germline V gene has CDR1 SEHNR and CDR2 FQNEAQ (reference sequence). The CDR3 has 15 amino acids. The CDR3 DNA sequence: TGTGCCAGCAGCTTAGCGGGCCCCATCATCGGCCCCCAGCATTTT. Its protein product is CASSLAGPIIGPQHF.

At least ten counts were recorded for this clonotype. The CDR3 DNA reads TGTGCCAGCAGCTGGACCCGAGATCAGCCCCAGCATTTT. It specifies CASSWTRDQPQHF. The genes are TRBV11-2 and TRBJ1-5; D uncertain. This CDR3 contains 13 residues. Germline CDR1 and CDR2: SGHAT and FQNNGV. V was clipped by 4 bases and J by 5 bases, with 9 bases between them. Drawing the rest from reference TRBV11-2 and TRBJ1-5, the complete variable domain is EAGVAQSPRYKIIEKRQSVAFWCNPISGHATLYWYQQILGQGPKLLIQFQNNGVVDDSQLPKDRFSAERLKGVDSTLKIQPAKLEDSAVYLCASSWTRDQPQHFGDGTRLSIL.

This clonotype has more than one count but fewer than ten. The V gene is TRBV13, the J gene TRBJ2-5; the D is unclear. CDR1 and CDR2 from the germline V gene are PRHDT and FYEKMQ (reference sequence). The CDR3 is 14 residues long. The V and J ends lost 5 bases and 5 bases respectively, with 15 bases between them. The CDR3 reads CASSDPASRETQYF. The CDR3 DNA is TGTGCCAGCAGCGACCCCGCTAGTAGGGAGACCCAGTACTTC.

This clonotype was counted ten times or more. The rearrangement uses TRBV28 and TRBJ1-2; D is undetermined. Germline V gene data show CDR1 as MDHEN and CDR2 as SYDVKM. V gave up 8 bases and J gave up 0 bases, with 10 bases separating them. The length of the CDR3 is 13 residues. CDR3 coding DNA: TGTGCCAGCGGGCCACGGTCTAACTATGGCTACACCTTC. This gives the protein CASGPRSNYGYTF.

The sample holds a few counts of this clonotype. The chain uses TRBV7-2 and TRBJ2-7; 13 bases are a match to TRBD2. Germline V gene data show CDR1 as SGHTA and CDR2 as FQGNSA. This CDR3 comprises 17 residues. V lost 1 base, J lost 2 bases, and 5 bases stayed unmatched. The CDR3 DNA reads TGTGCCAGCAGCTTAGGACTAGCGGGAGGCCTGGCCTACGAGCAGTACTTC. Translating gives CASSLGLAGGLAYEQYF.

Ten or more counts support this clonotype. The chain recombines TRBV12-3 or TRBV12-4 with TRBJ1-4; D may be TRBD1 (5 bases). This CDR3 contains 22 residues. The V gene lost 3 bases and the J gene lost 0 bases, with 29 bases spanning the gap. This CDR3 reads CASSFRVRGVAAVRATNEKLFF. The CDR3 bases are TGTGCCAGCAGTTTTCGGGTTCGTGGGGTCGCGGCCGTCAGGGCAACTAATGAAAAACTGTTTTTT.

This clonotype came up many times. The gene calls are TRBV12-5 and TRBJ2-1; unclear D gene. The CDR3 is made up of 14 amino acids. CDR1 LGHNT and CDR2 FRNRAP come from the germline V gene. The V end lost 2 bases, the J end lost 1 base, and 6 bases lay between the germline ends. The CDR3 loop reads CASGLIGSYNEQFF. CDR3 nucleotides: TGTGCTAGTGGTTTGATTGGGTCCTACAATGAGCAGTTCTTC.

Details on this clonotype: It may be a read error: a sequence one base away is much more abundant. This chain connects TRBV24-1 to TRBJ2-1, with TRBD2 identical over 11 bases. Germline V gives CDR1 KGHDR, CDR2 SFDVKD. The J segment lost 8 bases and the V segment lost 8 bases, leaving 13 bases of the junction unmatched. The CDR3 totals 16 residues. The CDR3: CATNYPASGRSDEQFF. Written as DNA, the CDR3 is TGTGCCACCAATTATCCGGCTAGCGGGAGGTCCGATGAGCAGTTCTTC.

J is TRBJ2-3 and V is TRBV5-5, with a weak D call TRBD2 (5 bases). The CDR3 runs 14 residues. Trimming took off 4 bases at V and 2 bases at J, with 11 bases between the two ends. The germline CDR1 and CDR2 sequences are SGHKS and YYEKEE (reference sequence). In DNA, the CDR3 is TGTGCCAGCAGCGACTACCCGGACACAGATACGCAGTATTTT. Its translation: CASSDYPDTDTQYF.

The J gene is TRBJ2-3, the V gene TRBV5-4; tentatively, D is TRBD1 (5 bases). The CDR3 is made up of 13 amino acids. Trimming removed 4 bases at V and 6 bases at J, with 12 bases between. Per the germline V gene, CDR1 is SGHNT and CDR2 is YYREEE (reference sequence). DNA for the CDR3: TGTGCCAGCAGCGCCGTCAAGGGGGATACGCAGTATTTT. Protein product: CASSAVKGDTQYF.

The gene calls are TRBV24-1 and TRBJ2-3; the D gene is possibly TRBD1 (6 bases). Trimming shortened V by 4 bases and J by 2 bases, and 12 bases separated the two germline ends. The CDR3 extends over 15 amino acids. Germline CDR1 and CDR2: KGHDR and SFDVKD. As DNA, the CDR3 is TGTGCCACCAGTGACCCGACAGGCTACACAGATACGCAGTATTTT. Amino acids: CATSDPTGYTDTQYF.

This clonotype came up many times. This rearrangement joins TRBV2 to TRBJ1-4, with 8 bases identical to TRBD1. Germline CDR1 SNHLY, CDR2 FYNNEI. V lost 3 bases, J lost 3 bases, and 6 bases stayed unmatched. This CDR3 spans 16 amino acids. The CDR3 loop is CASSDRGPGANEKLFF. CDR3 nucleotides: TGTGCCAGCAGTGACAGGGGGCCGGGAGCTAATGAAAAACTGTTTTTT.

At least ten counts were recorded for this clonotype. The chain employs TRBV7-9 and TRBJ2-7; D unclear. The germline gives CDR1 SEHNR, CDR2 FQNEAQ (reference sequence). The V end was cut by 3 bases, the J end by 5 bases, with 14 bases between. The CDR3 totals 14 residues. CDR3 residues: CASSFMGTPNEQYF. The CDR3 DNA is TGTGCCAGCAGCTTTATGGGCACGCCGAACGAGCAGTACTTC. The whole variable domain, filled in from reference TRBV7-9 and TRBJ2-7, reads DTGVSQNPRHKITKRGQNVTFRCDPISEHNRLYWYRQTLGQGPEFLTYFQNEAQLEKSRLLSDRFSAERPKGSFSTLEIQRTEQGDSAMYLCASSFMGTPNEQYFGPGTRLTVT.